The sequence of this T cell receptor (beta chain) was determined in a study of early stage breast cancer tumors. TCRdb's copy holds only in-frame clones and misses some; the assay was immunoSEQ multiplex PCR. The sample carries 9,500 to 10,000 clones, 60% to 85% recorded once. The CDR3 consists of 15 residues. Sequencing was performed on normal breast tissue next to the tumor. The clonotype comes from a person aged 35 to 50 with breast cancer. The V call is TRBV21-1, the J call TRBJ2-5. TRBV21-1 is recorded as a pseudogene. The CDR3 loop is CASSKAPRLQETQYF. The CDR3 DNA sequence: TGTGCCAGCAGCAAAGCCCCTCGGCTCCAAGAGACCCAGTACTTC.